What follows are 2 T cell receptor beta chains derived from one specimen sequenced in a study of shared clonotypes between healthy human individuals. Sequencing was performed with immunoSEQ multiplex PCR; in TCRdb, only in-frame clones are kept and a portion is missing. The table has 2,100,000 or so clones, approximately 95% seen once. Sequencing was performed on naive CD4+ T cells sorted from blood. The subset denotes: CD45RA+ positively selected. These receptors came from a man aged 18 to 29 in good health.

V usage is TRBV2 and J usage is TRBJ2-1; possibly TRBD2 for D (6 bases). Deletions cut 6 bases from V and 5 bases from J, with 17 bases between. CDR1 is SNHLY, CDR2 FYNNEI, per germline. This CDR3 has 15 residues. Written as DNA, the CDR3 is TGTGCCAGCAGGGCGGGACTCAGCCCGAACAATGAGCAGTTCTTC. It codes for CASRAGLSPNNEQFF.

This chain uses TRBV6-1 with TRBJ1-5; D gene uncertain. This CDR3 is built from 17 residues. The V end was cut by 4 bases, the J end by 0 bases, with 16 bases between. Germline CDR1 and CDR2: MNHNS and SASEGT. The CDR3 nucleotides are TGTGCCAGCAGTGGTAGGCCTGCGGGGTATAGCAATCAGCCCCAGCATTTT. It yields the protein CASSGRPAGYSNQPQHF.